This is a list of T cell receptor beta chains from one sample in a study of blood T cell repertoires in COVID-19. The repertoire was sequenced with immunoSEQ multiplex PCR; TCRdb's copy has only in-frame clones and lacks some. In the table there are roughly 84,000 clones, 85% of which are singletons. Sequencing used peripheral blood. The origin of the receptors is a man at least 80 years old with active or convalescent COVID-19. CDR3s include the opening cysteine and the closing phenylalanine or tryptophan. The D gene is left open where the match is weak. For some rows the clone size is stated as once, few or many, or as a class when expanded; others skip it.

abundance	j_gene	d_gene	v_gene	CDR3aa	CDR3nt
-	TRBJ2-1	TRBD2	TRBV18	CASRRNSGSLVEQFF	TGTGCCAGCCGAAGAAATAGCGGGAGCCTTGTTGAGCAGTTCTTC
-	TRBJ1-6	-	TRBV5-1	CASSLATIGPGSPLHF	TGCGCCAGCAGCTTGGCCACCATAGGTCCAGGATCACCCCTCCACTTT
-	TRBJ2-3	TRBD2	TRBV6-6	CANPWGGRGDTQYF	TGTGCCAACCCGTGGGGGGGTCGGGGAGATACGCAGTATTTT
-	TRBJ2-5	-	TRBV6-5	CASTYGRGHQETQYF	TGTGCCAGCACCTACGGGCGGGGCCACCAAGAGACCCAGTACTTC
-	TRBJ2-3	TRBD1	TRBV18	CASSLGQGSSDTQYF	TGTGCCAGCTCACTGGGACAGGGATCGTCAGATACGCAGTATTTT
-	TRBJ1-3	-	TRBV9	CASSKSRGNSGNTIYF	TGTGCCAGCTCGAAAAGCAGGGGCAACTCTGGAAACACCATATATTTT
-	TRBJ1-4	-	TRBV7-9	CASRDSANEKLFF	TGTGCCAGCAGAGACAGTGCCAATGAAAAACTGTTTTTT
once	TRBJ1-5	-	TRBV4-2	CASSHNNQPQHF	TGTGCCAGCAGCCACAACAACCAGCCCCAGCATTTT
-	TRBJ2-5	-	TRBV18	CASSPPEAGLQETQYF	TGTGCCAGCTCACCACCTGAGGCAGGGCTTCAAGAGACCCAGTACTTC
-	TRBJ2-3	-	TRBV5-1	CASASGVGATDTQYF	TGCGCCAGCGCTTCTGGGGTTGGGGCCACAGATACGCAGTATTTT
-	TRBJ1-1	TRBD1	TRBV7-2	CASSLQGMNTEAFF	TGTGCCAGCAGCCTACAGGGGATGAACACTGAAGCTTTCTTT
-	TRBJ1-1	-	TRBV11-2	CASSLRNMNTEAFF	TGTGCCAGCAGCTTGAGGAACATGAACACTGAAGCTTTCTTT
-	TRBJ1-2	-	TRBV28	CASSFRGQNYGYTF	TGTGCCAGCAGTTTCCGAGGCCAGAACTATGGCTACACCTTC
-	TRBJ1-2	-	TRBV7-2	CASSRTTSSGHYGYTF	TGTGCCAGCAGCCGGACAACTTCCTCTGGTCACTATGGCTACACCTTC
-	TRBJ1-2	-	TRBV3-1/TRBV3-2	CASSSGAGAARGYTF	TGTGCCAGCAGCTCAGGGGCGGGGGCCGCGAGGGGCTACACCTTC
-	TRBJ2-2	TRBD2	TRBV9	CASSPGLAGGSATGELFF	TGTGCCAGCAGCCCGGGACTAGCGGGGGGGTCGGCCACCGGGGAGCTGTTTTTT
-	TRBJ2-1	TRBD2	TRBV5-1	CASSLEDSGKTNEQFF	TGCGCCAGCAGCTTGGAAGATAGCGGGAAGACTAATGAGCAGTTCTTC
-	TRBJ2-2	-	TRBV20-1	CSASKGTGELFF	TGCAGTGCTAGTAAGGGGACCGGGGAGCTGTTTTTT
-	TRBJ2-5	-	TRBV5-1	CASSPRGGQPQETQYF	TGCGCCAGCAGCCCTAGGGGGGGACAACCCCAAGAGACCCAGTACTTC
-	TRBJ2-3	-	TRBV5-1	CASSLAGGLSTDTQYF	TGCGCCAGCAGCTTGGCCGGGGGTCTTAGCACAGATACGCAGTATTTT
-	TRBJ2-5	-	TRBV6-6	CASSYLTPVDQETQYF	TGTGCCAGCAGTTACTTAACCCCGGTCGACCAAGAGACCCAGTACTTC
-	TRBJ1-5	-	TRBV6-4	CASSDSPFASQHF	TGTGCCAGCAGTGATTCCCCCTTTGCGTCCCAGCATTTT
-	TRBJ1-1	TRBD1	TRBV7-9	CASSLAGGQGHWDTEAFF	TGTGCCAGCAGCTTAGCGGGGGGACAGGGGCACTGGGACACTGAAGCTTTCTTT
-	TRBJ2-3	-	TRBV24-1	CATSDTTSRGDTQYF	TGTGCCACCAGTGACACGACCTCACGGGGAGATACGCAGTATTTT
-	TRBJ1-2	TRBD1	TRBV4-1	CASSHADRVSFGYTF	TGCGCCAGCAGCCATGCTGACAGGGTGAGTTTTGGCTACACCTTC
-	TRBJ2-2	-	TRBV9	CASSARTVGTGELFF	TGTGCCAGCAGCGCTCGGACAGTAGGCACCGGGGAGCTGTTTTTT
-	TRBJ1-1	-	TRBV2	CASLQRGGRTTEAFF	TGTGCCAGCCTCCAGAGGGGAGGGAGGACCACTGAAGCTTTCTTT
-	TRBJ1-4	-	TRBV19	CASLGLPTNEKLFF	TGTGCCAGCCTTGGGCTCCCAACTAATGAAAAACTGTTTTTT
-	TRBJ2-2	TRBD2	TRBV28	CASSKLAGGHNTGELFF	TGTGCCAGCAGTAAACTAGCGGGGGGGCACAACACCGGGGAGCTGTTTTTT
-	TRBJ2-3	TRBD2	TRBV10-3	CAISESRLAEVSDTQYF	TGTGCCATCAGTGAGTCCAGACTAGCGGAGGTATCAGATACGCAGTATTTT
-	TRBJ1-1	-	TRBV28	CASPARLVNTEAFF	TGTGCCAGCCCTGCGCGGTTAGTCAACACTGAAGCTTTCTTT
-	TRBJ1-2	-	TRBV10-3	CAIRPVQGPNYGYTF	TGTGCCATCAGACCAGTTCAGGGGCCTAACTATGGCTACACCTTC
few	TRBJ2-6	-	TRBV19	CASSIVGRVDLWQANVLTF	TGTGCCAGTAGTATAGTTGGCAGGGTAGATCTCTGGCAAGCCAACGTCCTGACTTTC
-	TRBJ2-2	TRBD1	TRBV24-1	CATSEITGGPGELFF	TGTGCCACCAGTGAAATAACAGGGGGCCCCGGGGAGCTGTTTTTT
once	TRBJ2-1	-	TRBV7-6	CASSFHERASSYNEQFF	TGTGCCAGCAGCTTCCACGAGAGGGCTAGCTCCTACAATGAGCAGTTCTTC
-	TRBJ2-3	-	TRBV5-4	CASSLQSSVRRDTQYF	TGTGCCAGCAGCCTACAGTCTAGCGTTAGAAGAGATACGCAGTATTTT
-	TRBJ1-2	TRBD1	TRBV29-1	CSVFSWDSYGYTF	TGCAGCGTCTTCAGTTGGGACAGCTATGGCTACACCTTC
-	TRBJ2-2	TRBD1	TRBV3-1/TRBV3-2	CASSRMTGGIGTGELFF	TGTGCCAGCAGCCGTATGACAGGGGGCATTGGCACCGGGGAGCTGTTTTTT
-	TRBJ1-2	TRBD1	TRBV5-1	CASSQGTAVNYGYTF	TGCGCCAGCAGCCAAGGGACAGCCGTCAACTATGGCTACACCTTC
once	TRBJ1-4	-	TRBV7-2	CASSSTGTQNEKLFF	TGTGCCAGCAGCTCCACCGGGACACAGAATGAAAAACTGTTTTTT
-	TRBJ2-3	-	TRBV6-5	CASTYSSTDTQYF	TGTGCCAGCACGTATTCTAGCACAGATACGCAGTATTTT
-	TRBJ1-3	TRBD1	TRBV9	CASSALTGGNTIYF	TGTGCCAGCAGCGCCCTGACAGGGGGAAACACCATATATTTT
few	TRBJ1-5	-	TRBV19	CASSPTHVRVGLAQPQHF	TGTGCCAGTAGTCCCACCCACGTCAGGGTTGGTCTTGCGCAGCCCCAGCATTTT
-	TRBJ2-1	TRBD2	TRBV5-4	CASSLYGGGTYNEQFF	TGTGCCAGCAGCTTGTACGGCGGGGGGACCTACAATGAGCAGTTCTTC
-	TRBJ1-6	-	TRBV10-3	CAISESNGDNSPLHF	TGTGCCATCAGTGAGTCGAACGGAGATAATTCACCCCTCCACTTT
-	TRBJ1-1	-	TRBV6-2/TRBV6-3	CASSYSKPDLSTEAFF	TGTGCCAGCAGTTACTCGAAACCCGATTTGAGCACTGAAGCTTTCTTT
-	TRBJ2-2	-	TRBV11-2	CASSSGRRRAGELFF	TGTGCCAGCAGCTCCGGACGCCGGAGGGCCGGGGAGCTGTTTTTT
-	TRBJ1-5	-	TRBV18	CASSSSADSNQPQHF	TGTGCCAGCTCATCGTCAGCGGATAGCAATCAGCCCCAGCATTTT